Below are 14 T cell receptor beta chains sequenced from a single sample in a study of monozygotic twins with inflammatory bowel disease. TCRdb re-called the 5' RACE reads; one entry per CDR3 protein, DNA not given. This sample's clone table lists 150,000 or so distinct CDR3 sequences. The sample consisted of blood. All receptors derive from a human donor with ulcerative colitis or Crohn's disease, or a healthy co-twin of an affected twin (not recorded which).

The chain links TRBV18 to TRBJ1-4; no DNA is available, so the TRBD1 call from TCRdb remains unchecked. Germline V lookup: CDR1 KGHSH, CDR2 LQKENI. The CDR3 has 13 amino acids. The CDR3 protein is CASSQGANEKLFF.

The chain employs TRBV7-9 and TRBJ1-5; TCRdb's D call, TRBD1, is unchecked because there is no DNA. This CDR3 spans 14 amino acids. CDR1 SEHNR and CDR2 FQNEAQ come from the germline V gene (reference sequence). The CDR3 loop is CASSRDGGNQPQHF.

J is TRBJ2-1 and V is TRBV20-1; checking the TCRdb D call of TRBD1 is not possible without DNA. The CDR3 is 13 amino acids. Germline values: CDR1 DFQATT, CDR2 SNEGSKA (reference sequence). The CDR3 spells CSARDGFRGTLFF.

The chain carries TRBV20-1 and TRBJ2-7; with no DNA, the TCRdb D assignment of TRBD2 cannot be verified. Looked up from germline, CDR1 is DFQATT and CDR2 is SNEGSKA (reference sequence). This CDR3 comprises 16 residues. The CDR3 region is CSARDLQRGGPYEQYF.

The J gene is TRBJ2-4, the V gene TRBV7-8; the TRBD1 assignment by TCRdb is unverifiable without DNA. Germline V CDR1 and CDR2: SGHVS, FQNEAQ. CDR3 length equals 16 residues. Here the CDR3 reads CASSPRTGLAKNMQYF.

V gene TRBV5-6 combines with J gene TRBJ1-2. CDR3 length: 12 amino acids. Germline CDR1 is SGHDT and CDR2 is YYEEEE. CDR3 residues: CASTLRMGGYTF. Using reference TRBV5-6 and TRBJ1-2 for the parts outside the CDR3, the full variable domain is DAGVTQSPTHLIKTRGQQVTLRCSPKSGHDTVSWYQQALGQGPQFIFQYYEEEERQRGNFPDRFSGHQFPNYSSELNVNALLLGDSALYLCASTLRMGGYTFGSGTRLTVV.

V usage is TRBV5-1 and J usage is TRBJ2-1; with no DNA, the TCRdb D assignment of TRBD2 cannot be verified. The germline V gene encodes CDR1 SGHRS and CDR2 YFSETQ. There are 15 residues in the CDR3. The chain's CDR3 is CASSLSGRGFDEQFF.

The chain employs TRBV5-4 and TRBJ2-5; the TCRdb call, TRBD2, lacks DNA for checking. This CDR3 has 14 amino acids. CDR1 is SGHNT and CDR2 is YYREEE in the germline V gene (reference sequence). The chain's CDR3 is CASSLELAQETQYF.

The CDR3 sequence is CSVDPTGDFFYGYTF. The chain has TRBV29-1 and TRBJ1-2; TCRdb lists TRBD1, though no DNA is available to test this call. CDR1 is SQVTM and CDR2 is ANQGSEA in the germline V gene. The CDR3 consists of 15 residues. The full variable domain, rest sourced from reference TRBV29-1 and TRBJ1-2, is SAVISQKPSRDICQRGTSLTIQCQVDSQVTMMFWYRQQPGQSLTLIATANQGSEATYESGFVIDKFPISRPNLTFSTLTVSNMSPEDSSIYLCSVDPTGDFFYGYTFGSGTRLTVV.

This chain uses TRBV7-8 with TRBJ2-1. The CDR3 contains 17 residues. Germline V gene lookup returns CDR1 SGHVS and CDR2 FQNEAQ. The CDR3 sequence is CASSLAIGGSSYNEQFF.

The J gene is TRBJ1-6, the V gene TRBV20-1. CDR1 is DFQATT, CDR2 SNEGSKA, per germline (reference sequence). The CDR3 is 16 residues long. CDR3 in amino acids: CSAAVGGSSYNSPLHF.

The CDR3 sequence is CSASGPNYEQYF. The V and J genes are TRBV20-1 and TRBJ2-7; TCRdb outputs TRBD2, but without DNA this stays unchecked. Germline V gene data show CDR1 as DFQATT and CDR2 as SNEGSKA (reference sequence). There are 12 residues in the CDR3.

The chain uses TRBV7-2 and TRBJ2-2; TCRdb lists TRBD2, though no DNA is available to test this call. CDR1 is SGHTA, CDR2 FQGNSA, per germline. The length of the CDR3 is 18 residues. This chain's CDR3 is CASSLGLAGAPRTGELFF.

This chain links TRBV7-2 with TRBJ2-7; without DNA, the TCRdb call of TRBD2 cannot be checked. Germline V gene sequence: CDR1 SGHTA, CDR2 FQGNSA. CDR3 length equals 14 residues. This CDR3 is CASSLFLAGVEQYF.